Shown below are 26 T cell receptor beta chains from a single sample sequenced in a study of T cell responses to AZD1222 COVID-19 vaccine. Method: immunoSEQ multiplex PCR; TCRdb's copy keeps in-frame clones and lacks some. The table lists about 69,000 clones, over 80% of them singletons. The source was peripheral blood, collected 28 days after the second AZD1222 dose. Receptors originate from an adult who received the AZD1222 COVID-19 vaccine.

V gene TRBV7-7 combines with J gene TRBJ2-1; 11 bases match TRBD2. The germline V gene has CDR1 SSHAT and CDR2 FNYEAQ (reference sequence). The length of the CDR3 is 16 residues. The CDR3 spells CASGSASGGLYNEQFF. The CDR3, as DNA: TGTGCTAGCGGCTCCGCTAGCGGGGGGCTCTACAATGAGCAGTTCTTC.

This rearrangement joins TRBV3-1 (or the pseudogene TRBV3-2) to TRBJ1-6; a possible D gene is TRBD1 (5 bases). The CDR3 is 14 residues long. In germline, CDR1 is LGHDT, CDR2 YNNKEL (reference sequence). Trimming cost V 4 bases and J 11 bases, with 15 bases left between them. The CDR3 DNA reads TGTGCCAGCAGCCGGCGGGACGCTCTCACACCCCTCCACTTT. Encoded protein: CASSRRDALTPLHF.

The chain's CDR3 is CASRRGGVQETQYF. The DNA for the CDR3 is TGTGCCAGCAGGCGGGGCGGGGTCCAAGAGACCCAGTACTTC. The chain has TRBV6-5 and TRBJ2-5; perhaps TRBD2 as D (6 bases). CDR3 length: 14 amino acids. Trimming took off 6 bases at V and 1 base at J, with 12 bases between the two ends. Germline V gene lookup returns CDR1 MNHEY and CDR2 SVGAGI.

V usage is TRBV9 and J usage is TRBJ2-2; no reliable D call. Trimming took 0 bases from V and 6 from J, leaving 9 bases between them. This CDR3 contains 14 residues. The germline gives CDR1 SGDLS, CDR2 YYNGEE. The DNA of the CDR3 is TGTGCCAGCAGCGTAGAGCCTCACGCCGGGGAGCTGTTTTTT. Protein: CASSVEPHAGELFF.

This clone came up once. The CDR3 DNA is TGTGCCAGCAGTACCAGGGGTCACGAGCAGTACTTC. It translates to CASSTRGHEQYF. This sequence joins TRBV28 and TRBJ2-7; TRBD1 might be the D (6 bases). CDR1 MDHEN and CDR2 SYDVKM come from the germline V gene. This CDR3 contains 12 residues. The germline V and J ends were trimmed by 5 bases and 5 bases, with 10 bases remaining between them.

The chain is built from TRBV19 and TRBJ1-1; D is undetermined. The CDR3 spans 14 residues. CDR1 is LNHDA, CDR2 SQIVND, per germline (reference sequence). V was cut by 5 bases and J by 1 base, with 11 bases left in between. In nucleotides, the CDR3 is TGTGCCAGTAGTTCCGCGACACCGAACACTGAAGCTTTCTTT. Protein sequence: CASSSATPNTEAFF.

In its sample, this clone ranks as medium-sized. The chain couples TRBV2 to TRBJ1-1; no definite D call. Deletions cut 2 bases from V and 10 bases from J, with 11 bases between. The CDR3 extends over 12 amino acids. Germline-derived CDR1 and CDR2 are SNHLY and FYNNEI. The CDR3 bases are TGTGCCAGCAGTGAAAGGGAATTAGGAGCTTTCTTT. Amino acid sequence: CASSERELGAFF.

The V gene is TRBV6-5, the J gene TRBJ1-2; D unclear. V was clipped by 2 bases and J by 8 bases, with 12 bases between them. This CDR3 is 13 amino acids long. The germline V gene encodes CDR1 MNHEY and CDR2 SVGAGI. The CDR3 loop reads CASSYNTLLGYTF. In DNA form, the CDR3 reads TGTGCCAGCAGTTACAACACGCTTTTGGGCTACACCTTC.

The rearrangement uses TRBV2 and TRBJ1-2; TRBD1 is a possible D gene (5 bases). The CDR3 has 11 residues. Trimming took off 10 bases at V and 4 bases at J, with 10 bases between the two ends. CDR1 is SNHLY and CDR2 is FYNNEI in the germline V gene. The CDR3 nucleotides are TGTGCCACCTCGGGACGCTATGGCTACACCTTC. It is translated as CATSGRYGYTF.

J is TRBJ1-2 and V is TRBV5-1; D may be TRBD1 (6 bases). Germline V CDR1 and CDR2: SGHRS, YFSETQ. The CDR3 length is 14 residues. Trimming removed 6 bases from V and 6 bases from J, with 18 bases in between. The DNA for the CDR3 is TGCGCCAGCACCCCTGGGGGCGCGGCGGATGGCTACACCTTC. Its protein product is CASTPGGAADGYTF.

CDR3 sequence reads: CASSLYEAEAFF. The CDR3 nucleotides read TGTGCCAGCAGTTTATACGAGGCTGAAGCTTTCTTT. V usage is TRBV12-3 or TRBV12-4 and J usage is TRBJ1-1; no clear D gene. V shed 2 bases and J shed 6 bases, with 7 bases lying between them. This CDR3 is built from 12 residues.

This rearrangement joins TRBV10-2 to TRBJ1-5; a possible D gene is TRBD1 (5 bases). V lost 7 bases and J 5 bases, leaving 24 bases between the germline ends. Germline V gene sequence: CDR1 WSHSY, CDR2 SAAADI. This CDR3 comprises 17 residues. CDR3 sequence reads: CASKGQGGVFGDQPQHF. The CDR3 coding sequence is TGCGCCAGCAAAGGGCAGGGCGGGGTATTCGGCGATCAGCCCCAGCATTTT.

CDR3 nucleotide sequence: TGTGCCAGCAGCTTAATCCGAGGGGGGAGATATAATTCACCCCTCCACTTT. This gives the protein CASSLIRGGRYNSPLHF. The rearrangement links TRBV7-2 to TRBJ1-6, with D perhaps TRBD1 (6 bases). V lost 2 bases, J lost 4 bases, and 15 bases lay in between. Germline lookup yields CDR1 SGHTA and CDR2 FQGNSA. The CDR3 is 17 amino acids.

The rearrangement uses TRBV6-5 and TRBJ2-5; 10 positions agree with TRBD1. CDR3 size: 15 residues. J was trimmed by 4 bases and V by 5 bases; bases with no gene match: 7. The germline CDR1 and CDR2 sequences are MNHEY and SVGAGI. As DNA, the CDR3 is TGTGCCAGCAGTCTCCGGGACAGGGGAGGAGAGACCCAGTACTTC. It yields the protein CASSLRDRGGETQYF.

The chain has TRBV10-1 and TRBJ1-5, with 7 bases lining up with TRBD1. Germline CDR1 is WNHNN and CDR2 is SYGVQD (reference sequence). The CDR3 consists of 14 residues. The junction had 4 bases not matched to a gene; V was cut back by 5 bases and J by 3 bases. For the CDR3, the DNA is TGCGCCAGCAGTTGGGACAGAGACAATCAGCCCCAGCATTTT. This translates into CASSWDRDNQPQHF.

The CDR3 nucleotides read TGTGCCAGCAGCCCAGGACAGGGGCGAAGCTCCTATAATTCACCCCTCCACTTT. Translation gives CASSPGQGRSSYNSPLHF. The chain recombines TRBV4-2 with TRBJ1-6; 9 nucleotides match TRBD1. This CDR3 is 18 amino acids long. V lost 4 bases to trimming and J lost 0 bases; unmatched junction nucleotides: 7. The germline CDR1 and CDR2 sequences are LGHNA and YNFKEQ.

The chain carries TRBV29-1 and TRBJ1-2; 9 bases line up with TRBD1. V shed 6 bases and J 4 bases; nucleotides not matched to a gene: 9. Germline loops: CDR1 SQVTM, CDR2 ANQGSEA. This CDR3 has 14 amino acids. CDR3 nucleotide sequence: TGCAGCGTGGGACAGGGACTGGAGGGCTATGGCTACACCTTC. The encoded protein is CSVGQGLEGYGYTF. Full variable domain (outside the CDR3, taken from reference TRBV29-1 and TRBJ1-2): SAVISQKPSRDICQRGTSLTIQCQVDSQVTMMFWYRQQPGQSLTLIATANQGSEATYESGFVIDKFPISRPNLTFSTLTVSNMSPEDSSIYLCSVGQGLEGYGYTFGSGTRLTVV.

V is TRBV7-9 and J is TRBJ2-1; D perhaps matches TRBD1 (6 bases). V dropped 5 bases and J dropped 15 bases, with 17 bases sitting between them. Germline CDR1 is SEHNR and CDR2 is FQNEAQ (reference sequence). The CDR3 sequence is 12 residues long. Here the CDR3 DNA reads TGTGCCAGCAGCCATACAGGGTTTCTCCTGTTCTTC. Its protein is CASSHTGFLLFF.

V and J are TRBV4-1 and TRBJ1-1; no reliable D call. Trimming took 0 bases from V and 5 from J, leaving 16 bases between them. Germline V gene lookup returns CDR1 MGHRA and CDR2 YSYEKL. The CDR3 has 16 amino acids. The CDR3 sequence is CASSQDIAGVKTEAFF. The CDR3 nucleotides are TGCGCCAGCAGCCAAGATATTGCGGGTGTTAAGACTGAAGCTTTCTTT.

The chain employs TRBV7-9 and TRBJ1-1; no reliable D call. The CDR3 is made up of 14 amino acids. The V end lost 1 base, the J end lost 1 base, and 7 bases lay between the germline ends. Germline CDR1 is SEHNR and CDR2 is FQNEAQ (reference sequence). CDR3 bases: TGTGCCAGCAGCTTAGTTGCAGGGAACACTGAAGCTTTCTTT. Translated: CASSLVAGNTEAFF.

The chain has TRBV7-9 and TRBJ2-3, with 7 bases identical to TRBD2. Germline V gene lookup returns CDR1 SEHNR and CDR2 FQNEAQ (reference sequence). V lost 1 base, J lost 0 bases, and 4 bases stayed unmatched. This CDR3 spans 16 amino acids. DNA of the CDR3: TGTGCCAGCAGCTTAGAATCTAGCGGAAGCACAGATACGCAGTATTTT. It yields the protein CASSLESSGSTDTQYF.

V and J are TRBV28 and TRBJ2-1; 9 nucleotides agree with TRBD2. In germline, CDR1 is MDHEN, CDR2 SYDVKM. This CDR3 contains 16 residues. J was trimmed by 8 bases and V by 1 base; bases with no gene match: 9. CDR3 sequence reads: CASSLFVSGRSDEQFF. DNA of the CDR3: TGTGCCAGCAGTTTATTTGTTAGCGGGAGATCGGATGAGCAGTTCTTC.

This chain joins TRBV15 and TRBJ2-6; possibly TRBD1 for D (5 bases). Trimming left V 0 bases short and J 0 bases short, with 6 bases between. This CDR3 is built from 16 residues. The V gene's germline CDR1 is LNHNV and CDR2 YYDKDF (reference sequence). DNA for the CDR3: TGTGCCACCAGCAGAGAAGGACACTCTGGGGCCAACGTCCTGACTTTC. This sequence encodes CATSREGHSGANVLTF.

This chain uses TRBV10-3 with TRBJ2-5; 7 positions match TRBD2. Germline V lookup: CDR1 ENHRY, CDR2 SYGVKD. The trim removed 2 bases at V and 2 bases at J, leaving 5 bases unmatched. The CDR3 covers 15 residues. The CDR3 bases are TGTGCCATCAGTGAGCGGCTAGCGGAACAAGAGACCCAGTACTTC. As protein: CAISERLAEQETQYF.

CDR3 nucleotide sequence: TGTGCCACCAGCACTACAACAGGCTTCAACTACAATGAGCAGTTCTTC. This codes for CATSTTTGFNYNEQFF. V gene TRBV15 combines with J gene TRBJ2-1, with D possibly TRBD1 on 5 matching bases. Trimming took off 4 bases at V and 3 bases at J, with 16 bases between the two ends. CDR1 LNHNV and CDR2 YYDKDF come from the germline V gene (reference sequence). The CDR3 spans 16 residues.

The V call is TRBV19, the J call TRBJ1-5; TRBD1 might be the D (5 bases). The V gene lost 7 bases and the J gene lost 6 bases, with 16 bases spanning the gap. The CDR3 covers 14 residues. The germline gives CDR1 LNHDA, CDR2 SQIVND (reference sequence). CDR3 loop: CASKRVGVGQPQHF. The DNA of the CDR3 is TGTGCCAGTAAAAGGGTGGGGGTCGGTCAGCCCCAGCATTTT.